Following are 10 T cell receptor beta chains from one sample sequenced in a study of blood T cell repertoires in COVID-19. Produced via immunoSEQ multiplex PCR; TCRdb's table is partial and in-frame only. The sample lists 25,000 or so clones, 70% to 90% occurring once. Material for sequencing was peripheral blood. All receptors come from a woman aged 80 or over with acute or convalescent COVID-19.

The rearrangement joins TRBV18 to TRBJ2-7, with 16 bases aligning to TRBD2. V dropped 5 bases and J dropped 2; count of bases not matched to a gene: 9. The CDR3 contains 18 residues. CDR1 is KGHSH and CDR2 is LQKENI in the germline V gene. CDR3 coding DNA: TGTGCCAGCTCATCGGGACAGGGGACTAGCGGGGGGGCCTACGAGCAGTACTTC. This sequence encodes CASSSGQGTSGGAYEQYF.

This chain joins TRBV5-4 and TRBJ2-1; 7 bases agree with TRBD1. V lost 5 bases, J lost 0 bases, and 8 bases stayed unmatched. The germline gives CDR1 SGHNT, CDR2 YYREEE (reference sequence). The CDR3 consists of 16 residues. This CDR3 reads CASRPGQDLSYNEQFF. Here the CDR3 DNA reads TGTGCCAGCAGACCTGGACAGGACCTCTCCTACAATGAGCAGTTCTTC.

Within the sample, this clone is medium-sized (0.01 to 0.1%). This chain uses TRBV10-2 with TRBJ1-2; D remains ambiguous. The CDR3 is 12 residues long. The V and J ends lost 8 bases and 2 bases respectively, with 9 bases between them. Germline V gives CDR1 WSHSY, CDR2 SAAADI. The CDR3 bases are TGCGCCAGCGGAGCGGCCAACTATGGCTACACCTTC. Translating it yields CASGAANYGYTF.

V is TRBV7-8 and J is TRBJ2-3; D is perhaps TRBD1 (6 bases). This CDR3 has 16 residues. Germline V gene sequence: CDR1 SGHVS, CDR2 FQNEAQ. Between the trimmed V and J ends, which lost 0 bases and 1 base, there was a span of 11 bases. The CDR3 region is CASSLARGGGTDTQYF. The CDR3 DNA follows: TGTGCCAGCAGCTTAGCGAGAGGGGGTGGCACAGATACGCAGTATTTT.

This chain joins TRBV7-2 and TRBJ2-5; 8 nucleotides match TRBD2. Germline assignment: CDR1 SGHTA and CDR2 FQGNSA. The CDR3 totals 16 residues. Trimming cost V 5 bases and J 2 bases; bases outside gene matches: 10. CDR3 sequence (DNA): TGTGCCAGCAGCCTAGTCGGGGGGGGACCACAAGAGACCCAGTACTTC. Its translation is CASSLVGGGPQETQYF.

The V and J genes are TRBV5-1 and TRBJ2-1; 9 bases align to TRBD2. The J segment lost 8 bases and the V segment lost 4 bases, leaving 7 bases of the junction unmatched. In germline, CDR1 is SGHRS, CDR2 YFSETQ. The CDR3 runs 14 residues. The CDR3 reads CASSNAGGGDEQFF. The CDR3 nucleotides read TGCGCCAGCAGCAACGCGGGAGGGGGGGATGAGCAGTTCTTC.

The chain recombines TRBV5-1 with TRBJ2-2; no definite D call. V lost 3 bases, J lost 8 bases, and 5 bases lay in between. The CDR3 consists of 11 residues. Germline CDR1 SGHRS, CDR2 YFSETQ. CDR3 DNA sequence: TGCGCCAGCAGCTCCTATGGGGAGCTGTTTTTT. It yields the protein CASSSYGELFF.

The genes are TRBV6-2 or TRBV6-3 and TRBJ2-7; TRBD2 is a possible D gene (6 bases). The CDR3 contains 15 residues. Trimming removed 4 bases from V and 0 bases from J, with 13 bases in between. Germline loops: CDR1 MNHEY, CDR2 SVGEGT. DNA for the CDR3: TGTGCCAGCAGTTTTACGGACGGGAGCTCCTACGAGCAGTACTTC. Encoded protein: CASSFTDGSSYEQYF.

The J gene is TRBJ1-2, the V gene TRBV5-1; 8 positions agree with TRBD1. The CDR3 spans 15 residues. Germline assignment: CDR1 SGHRS and CDR2 YFSETQ. With 5 bases clipped from V and 4 bases from J, the junction kept 10 bases outside the gene matches. The CDR3 nucleotides are TGCGCCAGCAGACCCGATGGACAGGGTTTCTATGGCTACACCTTC. Translating it yields CASRPDGQGFYGYTF.

The gene calls are TRBV30 and TRBJ1-5, with 9 bases identical to TRBD1. Germline V lookup: CDR1 GTSNPN, CDR2 SVGIG (reference sequence). The CDR3 runs to 15 residues. V lost 0 bases, J lost 6 bases, and 6 bases stayed unmatched. The CDR3 coding sequence is TGTGCCTGGAGTGTATCGACAGGGGGAGGTCAGCCCCAGCATTTT. Translated: CAWSVSTGGGQPQHF.